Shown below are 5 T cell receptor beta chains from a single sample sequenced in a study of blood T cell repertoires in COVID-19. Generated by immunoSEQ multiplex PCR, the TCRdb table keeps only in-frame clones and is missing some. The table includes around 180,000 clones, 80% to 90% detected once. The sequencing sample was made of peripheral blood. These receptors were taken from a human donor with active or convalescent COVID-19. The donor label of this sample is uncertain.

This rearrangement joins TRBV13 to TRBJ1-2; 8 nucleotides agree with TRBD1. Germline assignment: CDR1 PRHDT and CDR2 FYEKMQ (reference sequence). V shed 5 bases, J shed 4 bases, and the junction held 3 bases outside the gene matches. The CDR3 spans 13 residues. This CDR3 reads CASSRTGTYGYTF. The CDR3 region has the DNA TGTGCCAGCAGCCGGACAGGGACCTATGGCTACACCTTC.

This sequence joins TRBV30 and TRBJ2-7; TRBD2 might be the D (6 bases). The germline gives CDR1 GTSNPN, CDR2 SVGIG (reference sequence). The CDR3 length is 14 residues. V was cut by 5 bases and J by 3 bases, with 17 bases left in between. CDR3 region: CAWCRDSNFYEQYF. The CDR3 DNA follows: TGTGCCTGGTGCCGGGACTCTAACTTCTACGAGCAGTACTTC. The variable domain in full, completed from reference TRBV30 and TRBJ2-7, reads SQTIHQWPATLVQPVGSPLSLECTVEGTSNPNLYWYRQAAGRGLQLLFYSVGIGQISSEVPQNLSASRPQDRQFILSSKKLLLSDSGFYLCAWCRDSNFYEQYFGPGTRLTVT.

The CDR3: CASSLGLGAGELFF. CDR3 in DNA: TGCGCCAGCAGCTTGGGACTGGGTGCCGGGGAGCTGTTTTTT. This chain joins TRBV5-1 and TRBJ2-2, with D unclear. This CDR3 is built from 14 residues. The germline CDR1 and CDR2 sequences are SGHRS and YFSETQ. The V gene lost 0 bases and the J gene lost 6 bases, with 9 bases spanning the gap.

CDR3 bases: TGTGCCAGCAGTAAGGGAGGGCAGCCCCAGCATTTT. Its protein product is CASSKGGQPQHF. The chain uses TRBV25-1 and TRBJ1-5; the D is unclear. V was pared by 5 bases and J by 7 bases, with 9 bases between. Per the germline V gene, CDR1 is MGHDK and CDR2 is SYGVNS. The CDR3 loop spans 12 amino acids.

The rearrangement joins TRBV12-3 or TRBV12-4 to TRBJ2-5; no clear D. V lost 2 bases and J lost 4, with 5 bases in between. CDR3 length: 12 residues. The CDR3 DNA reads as TGTGCCAGCAGTTTACGGTCAGAGACCCAGTACTTC. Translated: CASSLRSETQYF.